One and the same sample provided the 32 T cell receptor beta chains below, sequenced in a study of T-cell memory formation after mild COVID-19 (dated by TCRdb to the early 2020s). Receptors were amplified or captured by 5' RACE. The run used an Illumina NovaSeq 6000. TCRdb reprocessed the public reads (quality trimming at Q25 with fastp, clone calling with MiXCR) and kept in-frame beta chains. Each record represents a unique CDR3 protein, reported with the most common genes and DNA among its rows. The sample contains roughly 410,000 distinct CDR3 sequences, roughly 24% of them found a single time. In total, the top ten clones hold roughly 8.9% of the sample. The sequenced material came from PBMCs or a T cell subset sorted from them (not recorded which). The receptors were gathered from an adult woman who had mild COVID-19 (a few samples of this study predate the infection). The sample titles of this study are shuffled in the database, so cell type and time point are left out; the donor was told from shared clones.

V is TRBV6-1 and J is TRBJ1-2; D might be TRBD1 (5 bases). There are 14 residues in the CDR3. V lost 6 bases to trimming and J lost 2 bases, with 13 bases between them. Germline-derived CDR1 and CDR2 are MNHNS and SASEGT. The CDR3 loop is CASRDATENYGYTF. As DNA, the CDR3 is TGTGCCAGCAGGGATGCGACAGAGAACTATGGCTACACCTTC.

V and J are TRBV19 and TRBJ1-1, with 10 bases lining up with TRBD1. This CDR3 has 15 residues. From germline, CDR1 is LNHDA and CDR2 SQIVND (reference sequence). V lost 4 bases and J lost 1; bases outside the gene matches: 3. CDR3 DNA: TGTGCCAGTAGTAGTTGGGACAGGGGGAACACTGAAGCTTTCTTT. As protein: CASSSWDRGNTEAFF.

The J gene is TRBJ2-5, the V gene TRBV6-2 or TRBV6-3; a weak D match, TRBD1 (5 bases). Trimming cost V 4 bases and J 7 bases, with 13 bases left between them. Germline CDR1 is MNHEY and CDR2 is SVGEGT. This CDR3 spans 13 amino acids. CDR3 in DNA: TGTGCCAGCAGTTCGGAGCTCCAGGGGACCCAGTACTTC. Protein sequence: CASSSELQGTQYF.

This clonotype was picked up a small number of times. CDR3 in amino acids: CATSLELAGANEQFF. In DNA form, the CDR3 reads TGTGCCACCAGTCTGGAACTAGCGGGAGCTAATGAGCAGTTCTTC. This chain joins TRBV24-1 and TRBJ2-1; 11 bases are a match to TRBD2. The CDR3 is 15 residues long. Per the germline V gene, CDR1 is KGHDR and CDR2 is SFDVKD. The junction had 7 bases not matched to a gene; V was cut back by 6 bases and J by 7 bases.

CDR3 residues: CASSNEGDTQYF. For the CDR3, the DNA is TGCGCCAGCAGTAATGAAGGGGATACGCAGTATTTT. The chain is built from TRBV5-1 and TRBJ2-3; D remains unclear. Looked up from germline, CDR1 is SGHRS and CDR2 is YFSETQ. Deletions cut 5 bases from V and 6 bases from J, with 10 bases between. CDR3 length: 12 amino acids.

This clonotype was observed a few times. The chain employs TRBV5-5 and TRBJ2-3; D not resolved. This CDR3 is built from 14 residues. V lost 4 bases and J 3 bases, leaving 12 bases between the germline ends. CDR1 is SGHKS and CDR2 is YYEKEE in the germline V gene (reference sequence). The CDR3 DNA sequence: TGTGCCAGCAGCCTAGTAGACCCAACAGATACGCAGTATTTT. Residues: CASSLVDPTDTQYF.

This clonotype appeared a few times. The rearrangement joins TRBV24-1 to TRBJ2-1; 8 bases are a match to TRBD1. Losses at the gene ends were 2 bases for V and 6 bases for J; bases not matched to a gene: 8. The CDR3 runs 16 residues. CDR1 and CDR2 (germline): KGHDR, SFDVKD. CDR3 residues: CATSDSPGTGGNEQFF. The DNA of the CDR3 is TGTGCCACCAGTGATTCCCCCGGGACAGGCGGCAATGAGCAGTTCTTC.

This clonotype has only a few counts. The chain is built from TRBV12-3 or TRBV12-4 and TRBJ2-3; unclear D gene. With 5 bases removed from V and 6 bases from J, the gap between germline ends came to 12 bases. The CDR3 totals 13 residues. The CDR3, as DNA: TGTGCCAGCAGTCTCCACGGTATGGATACGCAGTATTTT. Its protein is CASSLHGMDTQYF.

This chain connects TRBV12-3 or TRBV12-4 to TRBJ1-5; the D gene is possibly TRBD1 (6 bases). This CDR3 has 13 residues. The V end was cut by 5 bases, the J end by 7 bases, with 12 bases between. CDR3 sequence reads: CASSRTVKQPQHF. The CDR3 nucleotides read TGTGCCAGCAGTAGGACAGTTAAGCAGCCCCAGCATTTT.

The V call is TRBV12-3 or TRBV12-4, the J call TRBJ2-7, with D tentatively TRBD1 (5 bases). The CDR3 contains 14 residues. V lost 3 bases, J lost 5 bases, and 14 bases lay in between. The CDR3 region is CASSLRQPPDEQYF. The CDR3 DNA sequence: TGTGCCAGCAGTTTGAGACAGCCCCCCGACGAGCAGTACTTC.

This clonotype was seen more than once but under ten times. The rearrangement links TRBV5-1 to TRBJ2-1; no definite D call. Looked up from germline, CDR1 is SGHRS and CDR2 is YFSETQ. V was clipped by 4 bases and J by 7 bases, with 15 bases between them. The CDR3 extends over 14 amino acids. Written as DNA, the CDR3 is TGCGCCAGCAGCGCCGGGTGGACGGGTAATGAGCAGTTCTTC. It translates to CASSAGWTGNEQFF. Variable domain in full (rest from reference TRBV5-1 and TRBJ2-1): KAGVTQTPRYLIKTRGQQVTLSCSPISGHRSVSWYQQTPGQGLQFLFEYFSETQRNKGNFPGRFSGRQFSNSRSEMNVSTLELGDSALYLCASSAGWTGNEQFFGPGTRLTVL.

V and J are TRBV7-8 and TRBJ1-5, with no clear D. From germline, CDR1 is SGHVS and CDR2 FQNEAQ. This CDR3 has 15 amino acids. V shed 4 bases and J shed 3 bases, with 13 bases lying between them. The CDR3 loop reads CASSYGRVSNQPQHF. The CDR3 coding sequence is TGTGCCAGCAGCTATGGCAGAGTCTCCAATCAGCCCCAGCATTTT.

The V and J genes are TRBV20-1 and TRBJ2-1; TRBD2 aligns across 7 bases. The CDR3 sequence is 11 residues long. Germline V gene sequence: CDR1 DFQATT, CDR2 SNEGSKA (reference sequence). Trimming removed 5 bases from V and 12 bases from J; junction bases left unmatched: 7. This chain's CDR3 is CSAARTSWQFF. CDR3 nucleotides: TGCAGTGCTGCCAGGACTAGTTGGCAGTTCTTC.

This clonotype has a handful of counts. CDR3 protein: CASKGQGIWNIQYF. DNA for the CDR3: TGTGCCAGCAAGGGACAGGGGATTTGGAACATTCAGTACTTC. This chain uses TRBV2 with TRBJ2-4, with 10 bases identical to TRBD1. J gave up 7 bases and V 7 bases, and 7 bases lay outside the gene matches. The CDR3 spans 14 residues. Germline CDR1 is SNHLY and CDR2 is FYNNEI. The variable domain in full, completed from reference TRBV2 and TRBJ2-4, reads EPEVTQTPSHQVTQMGQEVILRCVPISNHLYFYWYRQILGQKVEFLVSFYNNEISEKSEIFDDQFSVERPDGSNFTLKIRSTKLEDSAMYFCASKGQGIWNIQYFGAGTRLSVL.

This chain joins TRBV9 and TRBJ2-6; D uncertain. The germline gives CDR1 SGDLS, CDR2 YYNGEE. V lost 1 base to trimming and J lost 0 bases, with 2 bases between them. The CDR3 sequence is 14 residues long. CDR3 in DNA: TGTGCCAGCAGCGTAAACTCTGGGGCCAACGTCCTGACTTTC. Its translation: CASSVNSGANVLTF.

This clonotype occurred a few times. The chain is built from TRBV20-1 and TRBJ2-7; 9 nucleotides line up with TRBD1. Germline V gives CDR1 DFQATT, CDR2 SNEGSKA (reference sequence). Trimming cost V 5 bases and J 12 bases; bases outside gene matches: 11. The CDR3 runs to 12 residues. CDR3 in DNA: TGCAGTGCTGCGGGACAGGGTTTAGGTCGGTACTTC. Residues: CSAAGQGLGRYF.

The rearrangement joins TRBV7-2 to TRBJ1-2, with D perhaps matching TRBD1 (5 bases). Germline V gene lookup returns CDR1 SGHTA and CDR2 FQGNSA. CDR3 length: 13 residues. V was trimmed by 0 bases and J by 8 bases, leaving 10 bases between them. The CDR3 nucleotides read TGTGCCAGCAGCTTAGCACTTGGGACCGGCTACACCTTC. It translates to CASSLALGTGYTF.

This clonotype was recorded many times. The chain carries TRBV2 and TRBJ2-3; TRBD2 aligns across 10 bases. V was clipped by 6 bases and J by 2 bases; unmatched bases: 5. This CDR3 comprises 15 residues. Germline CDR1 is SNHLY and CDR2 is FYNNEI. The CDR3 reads CASRRTSGNTDTQYF. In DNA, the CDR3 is TGTGCCAGCAGAAGGACTAGCGGCAACACAGATACGCAGTATTTT.

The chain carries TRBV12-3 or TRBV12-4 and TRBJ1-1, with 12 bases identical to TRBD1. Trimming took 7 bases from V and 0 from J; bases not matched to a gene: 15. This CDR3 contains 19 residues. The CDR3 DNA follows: TGTGCCAGCAACCCGACGTTGGGACAGGGGGCGCGGATGAACACTGAAGCTTTCTTT. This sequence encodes CASNPTLGQGARMNTEAFF.

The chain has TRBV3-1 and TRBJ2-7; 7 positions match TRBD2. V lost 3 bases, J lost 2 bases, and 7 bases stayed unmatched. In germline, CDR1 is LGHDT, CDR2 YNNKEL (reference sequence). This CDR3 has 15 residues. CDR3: CASSQVEAGPYEQYF. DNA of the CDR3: TGTGCCAGCAGCCAGGTTGAAGCGGGGCCCTACGAGCAGTACTTC.

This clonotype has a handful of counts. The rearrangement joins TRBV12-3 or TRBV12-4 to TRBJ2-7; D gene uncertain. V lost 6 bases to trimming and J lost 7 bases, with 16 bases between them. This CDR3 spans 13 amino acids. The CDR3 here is CASSTPGVGEQYF. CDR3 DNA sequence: TGTGCCAGCAGCACTCCTGGGGTTGGGGAGCAGTACTTC.

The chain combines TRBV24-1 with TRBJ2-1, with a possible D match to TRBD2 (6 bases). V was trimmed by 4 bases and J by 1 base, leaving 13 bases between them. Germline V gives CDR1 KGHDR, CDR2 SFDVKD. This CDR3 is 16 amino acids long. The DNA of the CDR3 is TGTGCCACCAGTGAGGTAGCGGCAGATTCCTACAATGAGCAGTTCTTC. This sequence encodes CATSEVAADSYNEQFF.

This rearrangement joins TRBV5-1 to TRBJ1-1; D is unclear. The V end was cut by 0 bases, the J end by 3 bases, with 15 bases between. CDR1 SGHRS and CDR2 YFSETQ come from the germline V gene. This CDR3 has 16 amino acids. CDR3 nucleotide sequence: TGCGCCAGCAGCTTGGAACCCAACCGTCGCGACACTGAAGCTTTCTTT. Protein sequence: CASSLEPNRRDTEAFF.

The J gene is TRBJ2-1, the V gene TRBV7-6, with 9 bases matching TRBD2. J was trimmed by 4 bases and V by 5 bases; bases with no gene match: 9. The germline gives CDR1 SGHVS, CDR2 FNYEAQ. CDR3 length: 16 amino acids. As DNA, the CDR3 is TGTGCCAGCAGCGCCACGGCGGGAGGGCCATACAATGAGCAGTTCTTC. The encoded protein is CASSATAGGPYNEQFF.

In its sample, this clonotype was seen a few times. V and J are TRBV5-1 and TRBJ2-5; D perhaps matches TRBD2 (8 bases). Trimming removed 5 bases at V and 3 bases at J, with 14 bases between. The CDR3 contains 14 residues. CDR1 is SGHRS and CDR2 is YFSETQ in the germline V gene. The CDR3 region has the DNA TGCGCCAGCAGTCCGGGGGGGACAGAAGAGACCCAGTACTTC. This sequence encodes CASSPGGTEETQYF.

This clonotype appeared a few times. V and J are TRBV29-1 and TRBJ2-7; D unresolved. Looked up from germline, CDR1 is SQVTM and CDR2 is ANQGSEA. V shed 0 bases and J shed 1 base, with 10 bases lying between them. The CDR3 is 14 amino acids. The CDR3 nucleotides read TGCAGCGTTGAAGACCCACACGAGTCCTACGAGCAGTACTTC. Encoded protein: CSVEDPHESYEQYF.

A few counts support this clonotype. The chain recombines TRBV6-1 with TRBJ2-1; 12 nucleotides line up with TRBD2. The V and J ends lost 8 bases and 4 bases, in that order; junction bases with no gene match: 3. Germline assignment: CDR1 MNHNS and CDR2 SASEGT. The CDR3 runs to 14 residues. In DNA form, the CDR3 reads TGTGCCAGCGCGACTAGCGGGAGTTACAATGAGCAGTTCTTC. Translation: CASATSGSYNEQFF.

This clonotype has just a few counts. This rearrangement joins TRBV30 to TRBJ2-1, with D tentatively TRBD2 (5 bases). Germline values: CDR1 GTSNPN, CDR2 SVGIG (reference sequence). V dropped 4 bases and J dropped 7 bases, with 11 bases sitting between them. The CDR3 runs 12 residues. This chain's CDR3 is CAWKEGVNEQFF. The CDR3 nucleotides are TGTGCCTGGAAAGAGGGAGTTAATGAGCAGTTCTTC.

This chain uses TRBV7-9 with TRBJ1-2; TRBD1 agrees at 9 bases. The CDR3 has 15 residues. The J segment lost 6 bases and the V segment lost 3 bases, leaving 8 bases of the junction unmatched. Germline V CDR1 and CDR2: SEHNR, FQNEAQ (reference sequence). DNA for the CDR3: TGTGCCAGCAGCTTGGGGGAGTACAGGGGGCATGGCTACACCTTC. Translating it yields CASSLGEYRGHGYTF.

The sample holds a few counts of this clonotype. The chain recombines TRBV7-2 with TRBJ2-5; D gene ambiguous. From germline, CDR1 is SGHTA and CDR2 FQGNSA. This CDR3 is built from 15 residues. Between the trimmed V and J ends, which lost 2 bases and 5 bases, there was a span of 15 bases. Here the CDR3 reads CASSLRVSYRETQYF. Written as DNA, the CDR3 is TGTGCCAGCAGCTTACGGGTCTCCTATCGGGAGACCCAGTACTTC.

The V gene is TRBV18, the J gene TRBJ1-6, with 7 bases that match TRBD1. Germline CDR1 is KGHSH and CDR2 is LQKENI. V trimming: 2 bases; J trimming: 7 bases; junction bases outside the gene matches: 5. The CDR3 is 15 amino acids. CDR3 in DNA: TGTGCCAGCTCACCATCGGACAGGTCAAATTCACCCCTCCACTTT. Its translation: CASSPSDRSNSPLHF.

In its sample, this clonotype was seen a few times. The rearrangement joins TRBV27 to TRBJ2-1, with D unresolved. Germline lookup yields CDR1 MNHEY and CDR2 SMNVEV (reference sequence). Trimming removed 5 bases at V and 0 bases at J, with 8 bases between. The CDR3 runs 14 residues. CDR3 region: CASSGDGSYNEQFF. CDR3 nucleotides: TGTGCCAGCAGTGGTGACGGCTCCTACAATGAGCAGTTCTTC.